These 2 T cell receptor beta chains came from one sample sequenced in a study of cytomegalovirus exposure and HLA in healthy donors. 60 Vbeta and 13 Jbeta primers were used in PCR. Libraries were prepared by immunoSEQ multiplex PCR; TCRdb keeps only in-frame clonotypes and omits some of them. With 74,000 or so clones in the sample, the ten largest clones hold 1.4% to 1.5%. The sequenced sample was PBMCs. These receptors were taken from a woman in her sixties in good health and CMV-seronegative.

The chain carries TRBV2 and TRBJ2-5; 7 bases align to TRBD2. Germline loops: CDR1 SNHLY, CDR2 FYNNEI. This CDR3 comprises 13 residues. The trim removed 5 bases at V and 3 bases at J, leaving 3 bases unmatched. The CDR3 DNA follows: TGTGCCAGCAGTCCAGGACTAGAAGAGACCCAGTACTTC. Protein sequence: CASSPGLEETQYF.

The chain joins TRBV7-2 to TRBJ1-3, with D perhaps TRBD1 (6 bases). Germline V lookup: CDR1 SGHTA, CDR2 FQGNSA. CDR3 size: 15 residues. V lost 3 bases to trimming and J lost 4 bases, with 13 bases between them. The CDR3 loop reads CASSFSVTGGNTIYF. The CDR3 DNA reads as TGTGCCAGCAGCTTCTCGGTAACAGGGGGAAACACCATATATTTT.